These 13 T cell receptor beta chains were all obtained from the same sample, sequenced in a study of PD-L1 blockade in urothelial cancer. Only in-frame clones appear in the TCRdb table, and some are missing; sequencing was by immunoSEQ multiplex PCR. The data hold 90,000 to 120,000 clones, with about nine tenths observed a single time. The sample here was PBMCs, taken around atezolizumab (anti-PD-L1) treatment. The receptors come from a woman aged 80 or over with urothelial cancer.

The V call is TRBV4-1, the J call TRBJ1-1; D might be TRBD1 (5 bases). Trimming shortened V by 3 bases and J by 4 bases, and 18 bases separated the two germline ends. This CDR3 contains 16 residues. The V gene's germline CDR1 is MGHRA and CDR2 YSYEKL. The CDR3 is CASSHPFQGWGTEAFF. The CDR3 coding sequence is TGCGCCAGCAGCCACCCCTTCCAGGGTTGGGGCACTGAAGCTTTCTTT.

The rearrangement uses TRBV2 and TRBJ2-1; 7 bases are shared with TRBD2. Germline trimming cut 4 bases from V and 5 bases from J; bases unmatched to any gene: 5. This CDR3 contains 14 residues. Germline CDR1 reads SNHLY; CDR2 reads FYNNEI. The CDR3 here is CASSGGSLNNEQFF. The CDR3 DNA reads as TGTGCCAGCAGTGGCGGGAGCCTCAACAATGAGCAGTTCTTC.

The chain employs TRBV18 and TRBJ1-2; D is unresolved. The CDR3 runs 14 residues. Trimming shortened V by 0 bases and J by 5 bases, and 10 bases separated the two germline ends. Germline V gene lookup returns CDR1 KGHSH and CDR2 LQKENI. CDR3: CASSPPGLSYGYTF. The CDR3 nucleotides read TGTGCCAGCTCACCACCCGGACTGTCTTATGGCTACACCTTC.

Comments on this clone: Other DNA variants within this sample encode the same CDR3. CDR3 loop: CASSGGSSYNEQFF. CDR3 DNA: TGTGCCAGCAGTGGTGGGAGCTCCTACAATGAGCAGTTCTTC. V is TRBV2 and J is TRBJ2-1, with D possibly being TRBD2 (5 bases). The CDR3 is 14 amino acids. CDR1 and CDR2 (germline): SNHLY, FYNNEI. The ends were cut back, 4 bases at V and 0 bases at J, with 7 bases in the middle.

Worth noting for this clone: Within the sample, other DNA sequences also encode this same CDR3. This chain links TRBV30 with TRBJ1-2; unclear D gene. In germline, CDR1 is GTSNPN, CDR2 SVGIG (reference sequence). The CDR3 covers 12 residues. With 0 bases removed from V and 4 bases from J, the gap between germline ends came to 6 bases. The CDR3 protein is CAWSVQSYGYTF. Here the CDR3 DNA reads TGTGCCTGGAGTGTACAAAGCTATGGCTACACCTTC.

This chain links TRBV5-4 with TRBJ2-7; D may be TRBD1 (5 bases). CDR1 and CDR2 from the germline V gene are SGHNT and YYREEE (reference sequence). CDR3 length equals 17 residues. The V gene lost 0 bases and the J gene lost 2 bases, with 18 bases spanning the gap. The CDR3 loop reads CASSLVGGRAGTYEQYF. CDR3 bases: TGTGCCAGCAGCTTGGTCGGCGGCAGGGCAGGGACCTACGAGCAGTACTTC.

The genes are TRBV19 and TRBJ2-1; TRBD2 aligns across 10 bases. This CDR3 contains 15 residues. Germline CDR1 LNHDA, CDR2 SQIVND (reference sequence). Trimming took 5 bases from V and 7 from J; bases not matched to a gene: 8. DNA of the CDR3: TGTGCCAGTAGTTCTAGCGGGAGTATCGGGAATGAGCAGTTCTTC. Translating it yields CASSSSGSIGNEQFF.

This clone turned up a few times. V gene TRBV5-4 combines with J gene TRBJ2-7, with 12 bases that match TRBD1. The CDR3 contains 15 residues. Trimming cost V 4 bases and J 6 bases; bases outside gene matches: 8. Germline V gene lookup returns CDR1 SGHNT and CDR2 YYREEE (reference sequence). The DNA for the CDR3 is TGTGCCAGCAGCCCGCCGGGACAGGGGGCAATCGAGCAGTACTTC. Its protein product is CASSPPGQGAIEQYF.

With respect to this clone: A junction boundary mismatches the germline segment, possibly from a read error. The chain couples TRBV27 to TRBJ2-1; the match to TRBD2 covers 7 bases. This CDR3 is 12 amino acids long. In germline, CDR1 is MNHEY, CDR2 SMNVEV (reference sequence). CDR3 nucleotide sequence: TGTGCCACCCGGACTAGTTCGGGGATAGACCTCTTC. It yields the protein CATRTSSGIDLF.

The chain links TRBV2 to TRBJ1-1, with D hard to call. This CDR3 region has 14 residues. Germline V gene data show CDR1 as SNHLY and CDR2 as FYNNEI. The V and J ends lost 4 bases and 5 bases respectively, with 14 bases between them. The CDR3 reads CASSVGRGKTEAFF. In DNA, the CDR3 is TGTGCCAGCAGTGTAGGTCGAGGCAAGACTGAAGCTTTCTTT.

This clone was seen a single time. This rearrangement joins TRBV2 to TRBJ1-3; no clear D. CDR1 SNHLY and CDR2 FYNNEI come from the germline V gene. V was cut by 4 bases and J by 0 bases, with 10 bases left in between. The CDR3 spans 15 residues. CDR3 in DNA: TGTGCCAGCAGTGCGGTCCGTTCCTCTGGAAACACCATATATTTT. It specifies CASSAVRSSGNTIYF. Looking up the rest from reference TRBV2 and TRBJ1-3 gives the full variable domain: EPEVTQTPSHQVTQMGQEVILRCVPISNHLYFYWYRQILGQKVEFLVSFYNNEISEKSEIFDDQFSVERPDGSNFTLKIRSTKLEDSAMYFCASSAVRSSGNTIYFGEGSWLTVV.

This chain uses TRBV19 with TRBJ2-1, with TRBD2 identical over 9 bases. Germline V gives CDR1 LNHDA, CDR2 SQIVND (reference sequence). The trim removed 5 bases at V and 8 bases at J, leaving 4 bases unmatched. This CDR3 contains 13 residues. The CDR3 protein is CASSFRLADEQFF. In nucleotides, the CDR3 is TGTGCCAGTAGTTTTAGACTAGCGGATGAGCAGTTCTTC.

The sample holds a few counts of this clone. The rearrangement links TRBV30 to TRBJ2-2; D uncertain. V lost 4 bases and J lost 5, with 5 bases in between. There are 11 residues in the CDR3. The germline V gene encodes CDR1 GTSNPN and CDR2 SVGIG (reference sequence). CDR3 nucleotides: TGTGCCTGGAAACTTACCGGGGAGCTGTTTTTT. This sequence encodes CAWKLTGELFF.